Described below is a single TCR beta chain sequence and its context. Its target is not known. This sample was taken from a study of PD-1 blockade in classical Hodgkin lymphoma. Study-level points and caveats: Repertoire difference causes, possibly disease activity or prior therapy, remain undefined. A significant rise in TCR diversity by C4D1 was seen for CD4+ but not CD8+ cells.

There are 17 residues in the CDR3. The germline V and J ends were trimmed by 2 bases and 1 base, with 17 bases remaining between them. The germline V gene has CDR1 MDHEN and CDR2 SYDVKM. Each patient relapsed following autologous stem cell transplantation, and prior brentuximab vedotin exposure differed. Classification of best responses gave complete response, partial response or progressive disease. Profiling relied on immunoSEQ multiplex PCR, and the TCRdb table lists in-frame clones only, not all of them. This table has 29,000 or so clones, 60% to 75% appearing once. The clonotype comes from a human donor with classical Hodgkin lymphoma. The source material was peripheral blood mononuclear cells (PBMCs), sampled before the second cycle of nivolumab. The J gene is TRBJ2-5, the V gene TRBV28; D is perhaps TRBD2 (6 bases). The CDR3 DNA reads TGTGCCAGCAGTTTAAGGGGAACTAGCTTAGCCCAAGAGACCCAGTACTTC. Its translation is CASSLRGTSLAQETQYF.